Below are 27 T cell receptor beta chains sequenced from a single sample in a study of identical twins (dated by TCRdb to 2015 to 2016). The method was 5' RACE. Sequencing used an Illumina HiSeq 2000. The public reads were reanalyzed by TCRdb: fastp trimming at Q25, MiXCR alignment, in-frame beta chains only. Each record represents a unique CDR3 protein, reported with the most common genes and DNA among its rows. The sample includes 400,000 to 550,000 distinct CDR3 sequences, with less than 25% observed a single time. Under 0.95% of the sample belongs to the ten largest clones. These data also featured in a second study, about T cells expressing NK-cell markers.

The sequenced material came from CD4+ T cells sorted from blood. These receptors all stem from a woman aged 18-29 years in good health.

This chain joins TRBV10-2 and TRBJ2-1; TRBD2 aligns across 10 bases. The junction had 6 bases not matched to a gene; V was cut back by 7 bases and J by 3 bases. This CDR3 is built from 15 residues. The germline gives CDR1 WSHSY, CDR2 SAAADI. CDR3 sequence (DNA): TGCGCCAGCATCAGAGCGGGAGGGCTCTACAATGAGCAGTTCTTC. Protein: CASIRAGGLYNEQFF.

This clonotype was seen repeatedly, ten times or more. V is TRBV12-3 or TRBV12-4 and J is TRBJ1-2; D is ambiguous. The CDR3 spans 15 residues. The V and J ends lost 8 bases and 5 bases respectively, with 21 bases between them. CDR3 region: CASAPYGVETYGYTF. The DNA for the CDR3 is TGTGCCAGCGCCCCTTACGGTGTAGAAACGTATGGCTACACCTTC.

This clonotype was found a few times. The chain employs TRBV20-1 and TRBJ1-1; no reliable D call. Germline CDR1 and CDR2: DFQATT and SNEGSKA (reference sequence). This CDR3 comprises 12 residues. Trimming took 7 bases from V and 0 from J, leaving 9 bases between them. The CDR3 here is CSGRVMNTEAFF. CDR3 in DNA: TGCAGTGGGCGGGTCATGAACACTGAAGCTTTCTTT.

The J gene is TRBJ2-2, the V gene TRBV19; no firm D call. CDR3 size: 12 residues. V shed 9 bases and J shed 3 bases, with 8 bases lying between them. Germline V lookup: CDR1 LNHDA, CDR2 SQIVND (reference sequence). Here the CDR3 DNA reads TGTGCCAGCAAATCTTACACCGGGGAGCTGTTTTTT. Its translation is CASKSYTGELFF.

The gene calls are TRBV20-1 and TRBJ2-7; tentatively, D is TRBD1 or TRBD2 (5 bases each). Trimming left V 6 bases short and J 5 bases short, with 14 bases between. CDR1 is DFQATT and CDR2 is SNEGSKA in the germline V gene (reference sequence). The CDR3 spans 12 residues. The CDR3 loop is CSAKGPGNEQYF. DNA for the CDR3: TGCAGTGCCAAGGGACCCGGCAACGAGCAGTACTTC.

The chain recombines TRBV20-1 with TRBJ2-5; D not resolved. The germline V gene encodes CDR1 DFQATT and CDR2 SNEGSKA (reference sequence). Trimming left V 4 bases short and J 5 bases short, with 8 bases between. This CDR3 region has 11 residues. This CDR3 reads CSATTSETQYF. CDR3 in DNA: TGCAGTGCTACGACTTCGGAGACCCAGTACTTC.

This clonotype was counted a few times. This chain's CDR3 is CASSQGTGASPLHF. CDR3 DNA: TGTGCCAGCAGCCAAGGGACAGGGGCTTCACCCCTCCACTTT. The V call is TRBV3-1, the J call TRBJ1-6; 9 bases align to TRBD1. This CDR3 region has 14 residues. Losses at the gene ends were 1 base for V and 9 bases for J; bases not matched to a gene: 1. CDR1 LGHDT and CDR2 YNNKEL come from the germline V gene (reference sequence).

The chain is built from TRBV14 and TRBJ2-7; D not certain. CDR1 is SGHDN, CDR2 FVKESK, per germline. V was pared by 0 bases and J by 3 bases, with 9 bases between. This CDR3 contains 14 residues. CDR3 region: CASSQEGHYYEQYF. DNA for the CDR3: TGTGCCAGCAGCCAAGAGGGCCACTACTACGAGCAGTACTTC.

V gene TRBV7-9 combines with J gene TRBJ2-2; unclear D gene. Germline loops: CDR1 SEHNR, CDR2 FQNEAQ (reference sequence). Trimming left V 0 bases short and J 1 base short, with 9 bases between. The length of the CDR3 is 16 residues. As DNA, the CDR3 is TGTGCCAGCAGCTTAGCAGCAATCAAGAACACCGGGGAGCTGTTTTTT. Translation gives CASSLAAIKNTGELFF.

The chain uses TRBV5-1 and TRBJ1-1; 10 positions match TRBD1. The CDR3 consists of 13 residues. Germline V gives CDR1 SGHRS, CDR2 YFSETQ. V was clipped by 2 bases and J by 8 bases; unmatched bases: 3. The CDR3 is CASSFQTGGEAFF. CDR3 DNA sequence: TGCGCCAGCAGCTTTCAGACAGGGGGCGAAGCTTTCTTT.

This clonotype has a count of ten or more. The V call is TRBV6-5, the J call TRBJ1-2; perhaps TRBD1 as D (5 bases). Germline-derived CDR1 and CDR2 are MNHEY and SVGAGI. The germline V and J ends were trimmed by 2 bases and 4 bases, with 14 bases remaining between them. This CDR3 contains 15 residues. The CDR3 region is CASSYRSGGTYGYTF. CDR3 nucleotides: TGTGCCAGCAGTTACCGCAGCGGGGGGACCTATGGCTACACCTTC.

The sample holds a few counts of this clonotype. The chain recombines TRBV5-1 with TRBJ2-7; weak D call: TRBD1 (8 bases). The germline V and J ends were trimmed by 0 bases and 7 bases, with 14 bases remaining between them. The CDR3 spans 14 residues. CDR1 and CDR2 from the germline V gene are SGHRS and YFSETQ. Here the CDR3 reads CASSLGQGREEQYF. Here the CDR3 DNA reads TGCGCCAGCAGCTTGGGACAGGGGCGGGAGGAGCAGTACTTC.

V usage is TRBV12-3 or TRBV12-4 and J usage is TRBJ2-3; TRBD1 aligns across 7 bases. This CDR3 is built from 17 residues. V gave up 2 bases and J gave up 1 base; unmatched junction bases: 9. CDR3 in DNA: TGTGCCAGCAGTTTAAGGGGGCCGGGTCACCGCACAGATACGCAGTATTTT. Encoded protein: CASSLRGPGHRTDTQYF.

This chain links TRBV5-1 with TRBJ1-6; maybe TRBD1 (5 bases). Germline-derived CDR1 and CDR2 are SGHRS and YFSETQ. The CDR3 covers 14 residues. V dropped 0 bases and J dropped 9 bases, with 10 bases sitting between them. DNA for the CDR3: TGCGCCAGCAGCTTGGGAGGGGAAGGTTCACCCCTCCACTTT. Protein product: CASSLGGEGSPLHF.

This clonotype has a handful of counts. The rearrangement links TRBV12-3 or TRBV12-4 to TRBJ1-5; 7 bases agree with TRBD1. V trimming: 6 bases; J trimming: 3 bases; junction bases outside the gene matches: 8. The CDR3 is made up of 15 amino acids. This CDR3 is CASSYRGQFNQPQHF. As DNA, the CDR3 is TGTGCCAGCAGCTACAGGGGTCAATTCAATCAGCCCCAGCATTTT.

The rearrangement joins TRBV12-3 or TRBV12-4 to TRBJ2-2; tentatively, D is TRBD1 (5 bases). Between the trimmed V and J ends, which lost 7 bases and 5 bases, there was a span of 14 bases. CDR3 length: 14 residues. The CDR3 loop is CASTNLGLTGELFF. The DNA of the CDR3 is TGTGCCAGCACTAATTTGGGGCTAACCGGGGAGCTGTTTTTT.

This clonotype was seen a few times. The chain employs TRBV12-3 or TRBV12-4 and TRBJ1-2; 8 bases line up with TRBD1. This CDR3 comprises 11 residues. Trimming removed 6 bases from V and 13 bases from J; junction bases left unmatched: 7. DNA of the CDR3: TGTGCCAGCAGACAACAGGGGGAGGTCACCTTC. Encoded protein: CASRQQGEVTF.

This clonotype has ten or more counts. The chain uses TRBV7-2 and TRBJ2-3; TRBD1 agrees at 10 bases. This CDR3 has 17 amino acids. The V and J ends lost 1 base and 2 bases, in that order; junction bases with no gene match: 6. Germline CDR1 and CDR2: SGHTA and FQGNSA. CDR3 sequence: CASSLVAGTGATDTQYF. The CDR3 region has the DNA TGTGCCAGCAGCTTAGTAGCGGGGACAGGGGCCACAGATACGCAGTATTTT.

This clonotype has just a few counts. The chain couples TRBV7-9 to TRBJ2-3; D remains ambiguous. The germline V and J ends were trimmed by 5 bases and 10 bases, with 10 bases remaining between them. This CDR3 is built from 11 residues. Germline lookup yields CDR1 SEHNR and CDR2 FQNEAQ (reference sequence). The CDR3 sequence is CASSDASAQYF. CDR3 DNA sequence: TGTGCCAGCAGCGATGCTTCTGCGCAGTATTTT.

This clonotype was counted a few times. A much larger clone sits a single nucleotide away, making a read error possible. The chain is built from TRBV20-1 and TRBJ2-2; D may be TRBD1 or TRBD2 (5 bases each). With 0 bases removed from V and 6 bases from J, the gap between germline ends came to 5 bases. Per germline, CDR1 DFQATT and CDR2 SNEGSKA (reference sequence). The CDR3 has 12 residues. DNA for the CDR3: TGCAGTGCTAGAGAGGGGGCCGGGGAGCTGTTTTTT. Translation: CSAREGAGELFF.

V gene TRBV5-1 combines with J gene TRBJ2-5; no definite D call. V shed 1 base and J shed 1 base, with 8 bases lying between them. Germline V gives CDR1 SGHRS, CDR2 YFSETQ. The CDR3 consists of 14 residues. The CDR3 sequence: CASSLTPGQETQYF. The CDR3 DNA is TGCGCCAGCAGCTTGACTCCGGGCCAAGAGACCCAGTACTTC.

This clonotype came up a few times. This sequence joins TRBV12-3 or TRBV12-4 and TRBJ1-1, with D perhaps TRBD1 (5 bases). This CDR3 has 15 residues. V was clipped by 5 bases and J by 0 bases, with 13 bases between them. In DNA form, the CDR3 reads TGTGCCAGCAGTCCCGGGACCGGTTTGAACACTGAAGCTTTCTTT. Amino acid sequence: CASSPGTGLNTEAFF.

This chain joins TRBV11-2 and TRBJ2-2; TRBD1 aligns across 7 bases. Germline trimming cut 2 bases from V and 7 bases from J; bases unmatched to any gene: 7. The CDR3 runs 15 residues. Germline V gene lookup returns CDR1 SGHAT and CDR2 FQNNGV. The CDR3 protein is CASSLRGGADGELFF. CDR3 nucleotides: TGTGCCAGCAGCTTAAGAGGGGGCGCTGACGGGGAGCTGTTTTTT.

This rearrangement joins TRBV6-5 to TRBJ1-2; possible D gene TRBD1, 5 bases. In germline, CDR1 is MNHEY, CDR2 SVGAGI. This CDR3 spans 13 amino acids. V lost 2 bases, J lost 6 bases, and 10 bases lay in between. In nucleotides, the CDR3 is TGTGCCAGCAGTTACGGACATATCAATGGCTACACCTTC. This translates into CASSYGHINGYTF.

The rearrangement uses TRBV30 and TRBJ1-2; D is ambiguous. This CDR3 is built from 14 residues. Germline V gene sequence: CDR1 GTSNPN, CDR2 SVGIG (reference sequence). Trimming left V 2 bases short and J 5 bases short, with 15 bases between. The CDR3 region has the DNA TGTGCCTGGAGTAGTGGCAGGAGACTTTATGGCTACACCTTC. It yields the protein CAWSSGRRLYGYTF. Drawing the rest from reference TRBV30 and TRBJ1-2, the complete variable domain is SQTIHQWPATLVQPVGSPLSLECTVEGTSNPNLYWYRQAAGRGLQLLFYSVGIGQISSEVPQNLSASRPQDRQFILSSKKLLLSDSGFYLCAWSSGRRLYGYTFGSGTRLTVV.

In its sample, this clonotype was seen a few times. The chain recombines TRBV7-2 with TRBJ1-4; D is ambiguous. This CDR3 is 15 amino acids long. The V end was cut by 6 bases, the J end by 0 bases, with 11 bases between. Germline lookup yields CDR1 SGHTA and CDR2 FQGNSA. CDR3 DNA sequence: TGTGCCAGCAGTCGTAAGGGCGCAACTAATGAAAAACTGTTTTTT. Protein: CASSRKGATNEKLFF.

The genes are TRBV20-1 and TRBJ2-7; no clear D. CDR3 size: 12 residues. Trimming took off 1 base at V and 3 bases at J, with 7 bases between the two ends. CDR1 DFQATT and CDR2 SNEGSKA come from the germline V gene (reference sequence). The CDR3 is CSARAIIYEQYF. CDR3 in DNA: TGCAGTGCTAGAGCTATAATCTACGAGCAGTACTTC.